The sequence of this T cell receptor beta chain was determined in a study of T cell repertoires in cytomegalovirus infection. Study information: In public TCR beta signatures, there were indications of both CMV infection and matching HLA type. Study-wide results and caveats: Individuals carrying CMV plus the relevant HLA were identified by cumulative frequency of public TCR beta families. In two of eight donors, the top clonotype was HLA-C-restricted CMV-specific.

From the reads, TCRdb called clonotypes with MiXCR, one entry per CDR3 protein. In the table there are around 130,000 distinct CDR3 sequences, about 24% of which are singletons. A note on this clonotype: Its antigen is still unknown.

V trimming: 5 bases; J trimming: 0 bases; junction bases outside the gene matches: 6. The germline V gene encodes CDR1 SGHAT and CDR2 FQNNGV. CDR3 length: 16 residues. The sequenced material came from PBMCs, sequenced either directly or after in vitro stimulation (not recorded which). This TCR was recovered from a human donor in good health (CMV status not recorded). Some clones in this sample may be carry-over from other donors' samples. The rearrangement uses TRBV11-2 and TRBJ2-1; 8 nucleotides align to TRBD2. The CDR3 sequence: CASSPIRGGSYNEQFF. The CDR3 DNA reads TGTGCCAGCAGCCCGATCCGGGGGGGCTCCTACAATGAGCAGTTCTTC.